The 16 T cell receptor beta chains presented below share a single source sample, sequenced in a study of T cell responses to AZD1222 COVID-19 vaccine listed by TCRdb under 2021. The library was obtained by the immunoSEQ multiplex PCR assay. Here the immuneACCESS table is served through TCRdb, limited to in-frame sequences with V and J called. Missing clones are a known gap in these copies; in checked studies unresolved V genes cover under half, and the rest lacks a known reason. The sample table lists about 100,000 clones, more than 85% of them with a count of one. Approximately 5% of the sample comes from the top ten. The time point tag for this specimen amounts to: baseline before first vaccination. Specimen: peripheral blood, collected on day 0 of AZD1222 vaccination. These receptors originate from an adult in good health.

This chain connects TRBV9 to TRBJ2-1; 11 bases agree with TRBD2. Germline V lookup: CDR1 SGDLS, CDR2 YYNGEE. The CDR3 runs 14 residues. With V trimmed by 4 bases and J by 7 bases, 4 bases remained unmatched. In nucleotides, the CDR3 is TGTGCCAGCAGCCCGTCTAGCGGGGGGAATGAGCAGTTCTTC. Amino acid sequence: CASSPSSGGNEQFF.

The chain couples TRBV10-1 to TRBJ2-7; TRBD1 aligns across 7 bases. V trimming: 0 bases; J trimming: 0 bases; junction bases outside the gene matches: 2. This CDR3 is 15 amino acids long. Germline CDR1 WNHNN, CDR2 SYGVQD (reference sequence). As DNA, the CDR3 is TGCGCCAGCAGTGAGTCTTGGGACAGCTCCTACGAGCAGTACTTC. Its protein is CASSESWDSSYEQYF.

The rearrangement links TRBV19 to TRBJ2-1; 9 bases map to TRBD2. Trimming at V came to 3 bases and at J to 4 bases, leaving 4 bases not matched to a gene. The CDR3 contains 15 residues. The V gene's germline CDR1 is LNHDA and CDR2 SQIVND (reference sequence). The CDR3 spells CASSIPGLAYNEQFF. The CDR3, as DNA: TGTGCCAGTAGTATTCCGGGACTAGCATACAATGAGCAGTTCTTC.

V usage is TRBV19 and J usage is TRBJ1-6; the D is unclear. From germline, CDR1 is LNHDA and CDR2 SQIVND (reference sequence). The CDR3 loop spans 18 amino acids. V lost 3 bases and J 8 bases, leaving 23 bases between the germline ends. CDR3 sequence (DNA): TGTGCCAGTAGTATGGCAGCCCACTCGTCCCTTGTTGATTCACCCCTCCACTTT. Translated: CASSMAAHSSLVDSPLHF.

The chain couples TRBV19 to TRBJ1-1; the match to TRBD1 covers 9 bases. Per the germline V gene, CDR1 is LNHDA and CDR2 is SQIVND (reference sequence). The CDR3 consists of 14 residues. V was clipped by 3 bases and J by 1 base; unmatched bases: 0. CDR3 amino acids: CASSMDRGNTEAFF. DNA for the CDR3: TGTGCCAGTAGTATGGACAGGGGGAACACTGAAGCTTTCTTT.

The chain joins TRBV10-3 to TRBJ2-7, with TRBD2 matching 8 bases. J gave up 0 bases and V 9 bases, and 7 bases lay outside the gene matches. The CDR3 extends over 14 amino acids. Germline lookup yields CDR1 ENHRY and CDR2 SYGVKD. The chain's CDR3 is CAIRIGTSSYEQYF. In DNA form, the CDR3 reads TGTGCCATTCGGATCGGGACTAGCTCCTACGAGCAGTACTTC.

Of note for this clone: At one end the junction does not follow the germline gene, possibly because of a read error. The chain employs TRBV4-3 and TRBJ1-2, with 10 bases fitting TRBD1. CDR1 and CDR2 from the germline V gene are LGHNA and YSLEER. CDR3 length: 17 amino acids. The CDR3, as DNA: TGCGCCAGCAGCCAAGATCCGCGGAGACAGGGGGCCTCCGCACCGACATTC. The encoded protein is CASSQDPRRQGASAPTF.

J is TRBJ2-7 and V is TRBV11-2; no firm D call. V gave up 2 bases and J gave up 4 bases, with 3 bases separating them. This CDR3 spans 11 amino acids. From germline, CDR1 is SGHAT and CDR2 FQNNGV. The CDR3 DNA is TGTGCCAGCAGCTTACATTACGAGCAGTACTTC. Its protein product is CASSLHYEQYF.

This clone appeared a few times. This chain links TRBV5-1 with TRBJ1-2; 8 bases agree with TRBD1. Germline CDR1 is SGHRS and CDR2 is YFSETQ. With 6 bases clipped from V and 3 bases from J, the junction kept 7 bases outside the gene matches. This CDR3 region has 14 residues. The CDR3 reads CASTPDRAYYGYTF. CDR3 sequence (DNA): TGCGCCAGCACCCCGGACAGGGCCTACTATGGCTACACCTTC.

The V call is TRBV28, the J call TRBJ2-3; D may be TRBD1 (5 bases). The CDR3 totals 14 residues. Between the trimmed V and J ends, which lost 3 bases and 3 bases, there was a span of 10 bases. In germline, CDR1 is MDHEN, CDR2 SYDVKM. The CDR3 spells CASSFLQGTDTQYF. The CDR3 coding sequence is TGTGCCAGCAGTTTTTTGCAGGGAACAGATACGCAGTATTTT.

The chain couples TRBV29-1 to TRBJ1-1; weak D call: TRBD1 (6 bases). Germline assignment: CDR1 SQVTM and CDR2 ANQGSEA. V was pared by 7 bases and J by 0 bases, with 12 bases between. The CDR3 runs to 13 residues. CDR3 region: CSAGRTVNTEAFF. The CDR3 coding sequence is TGCAGCGCCGGAAGGACAGTGAACACTGAAGCTTTCTTT.

The chain employs TRBV6-5 and TRBJ2-1; 9 nucleotides agree with TRBD1. Trimming removed 8 bases from V and 6 bases from J; junction bases left unmatched: 8. The CDR3 covers 14 residues. The V gene's germline CDR1 is MNHEY and CDR2 SVGAGI. The CDR3 loop is CASARQGDLNEQFF. The CDR3 bases are TGTGCCAGCGCTCGACAGGGGGACCTCAATGAGCAGTTCTTC.

Ten or more counts support this clone. The chain is built from TRBV7-9 and TRBJ2-7; 8 nucleotides match TRBD2. The CDR3 has 16 amino acids. V shed 3 bases and J 5 bases; nucleotides not matched to a gene: 12. Germline CDR1 is SEHNR and CDR2 is FQNEAQ (reference sequence). CDR3 sequence reads: CASSFVGDGGADEQYF. The CDR3 DNA reads TGTGCCAGCAGCTTCGTGGGGGACGGGGGGGCCGACGAGCAGTACTTC.

The CDR3 region is CASTPRVSPETQYF. The CDR3 region has the DNA TGTGCCAGCACACCTAGGGTGTCGCCAGAGACCCAGTACTTC. This chain links TRBV19 with TRBJ2-5; D not certain. Germline V gives CDR1 LNHDA, CDR2 SQIVND (reference sequence). V was cut by 9 bases and J by 4 bases, with 18 bases left in between. This CDR3 is built from 14 residues.

This clone was seen only once. The genes are TRBV13 and TRBJ2-1; D is undetermined. Germline-derived CDR1 and CDR2 are PRHDT and FYEKMQ (reference sequence). V was pared by 1 base and J by 0 bases, with 10 bases between. This CDR3 has 16 residues. The CDR3 region is CASSLDPGSSYNEQFF. The CDR3 DNA sequence: TGTGCCAGCAGCTTAGATCCGGGTAGCTCCTACAATGAGCAGTTCTTC.

This chain connects TRBV2 to TRBJ2-5, with D unresolved. CDR3 size: 12 residues. Trimming removed 8 bases from V and 2 bases from J, with 9 bases in between. Germline V gives CDR1 SNHLY, CDR2 FYNNEI. The CDR3 region has the DNA TGTGCCAGCTCTCAAAATCAAGAGACCCAGTACTTC. It codes for CASSQNQETQYF.